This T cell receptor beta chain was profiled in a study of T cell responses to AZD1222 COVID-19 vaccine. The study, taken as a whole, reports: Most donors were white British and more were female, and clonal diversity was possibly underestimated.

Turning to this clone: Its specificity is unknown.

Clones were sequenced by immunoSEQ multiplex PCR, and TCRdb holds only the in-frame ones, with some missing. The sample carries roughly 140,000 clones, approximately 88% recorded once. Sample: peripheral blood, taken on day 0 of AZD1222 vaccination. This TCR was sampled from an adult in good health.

The CDR3 DNA is TGTGCCAGCACCCCAGACACGCCCCCCTACGAGCAGTACTTC. Translating it yields CASTPDTPPYEQYF. The J gene is TRBJ2-7, the V gene TRBV7-9, with unresolved D. Germline V lookup: CDR1 SEHNR, CDR2 FQNEAQ (reference sequence). The CDR3 has 14 amino acids. The V end was cut by 7 bases, the J end by 2 bases, with 15 bases between.